Listed here is a single T cell receptor beta chain. Trimming at V came to 4 bases and at J to 4 bases, leaving 3 bases not matched to a gene. This CDR3 contains 14 residues. Germline V CDR1 and CDR2: WNHNN, SYGVQD (reference sequence). Treatment specified: some 20 received Ad26.COV2.S at low or high dose, single or two shots; 5 received placebo; per-sample allocation not given. Sampling took place 63 days after the first vaccine or placebo injection. The entry originates in a study of Ad26.COV2.S vaccination and SARS-CoV-2 variants. The protocol was immunoSEQ multiplex PCR, while the TCRdb copy is restricted to in-frame clones and leaves out a portion. Among 410,000 or so clones listed, about nine tenths were seen once.

This specimen was peripheral blood, taken in a trial of Ad26.COV2.S vaccine versus placebo. This chain joins TRBV10-1 and TRBJ2-3; 9 bases map to TRBD1. The TCR sequence derives from a person between 18 and 60 years old who received the Ad26.COV2.S COVID-19 vaccine or a placebo. The CDR3 protein is CASSADRGADTQYF. Written as DNA, the CDR3 is TGCGCCAGCAGTGCGGACAGGGGAGCAGATACGCAGTATTTT.